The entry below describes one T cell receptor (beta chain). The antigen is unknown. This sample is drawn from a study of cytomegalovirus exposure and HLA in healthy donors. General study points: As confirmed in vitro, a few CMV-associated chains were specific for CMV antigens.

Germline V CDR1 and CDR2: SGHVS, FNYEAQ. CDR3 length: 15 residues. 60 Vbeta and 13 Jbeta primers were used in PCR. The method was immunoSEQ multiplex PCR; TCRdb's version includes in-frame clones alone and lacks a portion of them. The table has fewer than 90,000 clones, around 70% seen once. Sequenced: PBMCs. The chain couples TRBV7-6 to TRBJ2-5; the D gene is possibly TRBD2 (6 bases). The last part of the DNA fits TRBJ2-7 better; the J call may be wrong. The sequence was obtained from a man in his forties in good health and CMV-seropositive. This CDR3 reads CASSLASSASYEQYF. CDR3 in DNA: TGTGCCAGCAGCTTAGCGTCTAGCGCTTCCTACGAGCAGTACTTC.